This entry lists 2 T cell receptor beta chains sequenced from one sample in a study of CD8+ T cells in alopecia areata. TCR sequencing used cDNA made by reverse transcription of extracted RNA. The table came from immunoSEQ multiplex PCR; TCRdb's copy has only in-frame clones and leaves some out. The sample includes more than 95,000 clones, less than 50% of them seen just once. The specimen sequenced was CD4+ T cells sorted from blood. Source of these receptors: a human donor with alopecia areata.

The chain carries TRBV27 and TRBJ2-2; D uncertain. Germline V gene sequence: CDR1 MNHEY, CDR2 SMNVEV (reference sequence). The CDR3 is made up of 12 amino acids. The V end lost 5 bases, the J end lost 3 bases, and 4 bases lay between the germline ends. The CDR3 is CASSQHTGELFF. CDR3 nucleotides: TGTGCCAGCAGTCAGCACACCGGGGAGCTGTTTTTT.

The chain has TRBV7-9 and TRBJ2-1; no definite D call. This CDR3 is 15 amino acids long. V was cut by 2 bases and J by 2 bases, with 10 bases left in between. The germline V gene has CDR1 SEHNR and CDR2 FQNEAQ (reference sequence). For the CDR3, the DNA is TGTGCCAGCAGCTTATCCAGGTTGGCCTACAATGAGCAGTTCTTC. Residues: CASSLSRLAYNEQFF.